These 18 T cell receptor beta chains originate from one sample sequenced in a study of Ad26.COV2.S vaccination and SARS-CoV-2 variants. This table comes from immunoSEQ multiplex PCR, and its TCRdb copy is limited to in-frame clones, with some not included. The sample contains about 400,000 clones, around 89% of which appear only once. Regarding treatment: 15 to 20 received Ad26.COV2.S at low or high dose, single or two shots; several received placebo; per-sample allocation not given. Repertoires come from day 63 after the first vaccine or placebo injection. Here the sequenced sample was peripheral blood, taken in a trial of Ad26.COV2.S vaccine versus placebo. These receptors all come from a person aged 18 to 65 who received the Ad26.COV2.S COVID-19 vaccine or a placebo.

The chain combines TRBV10-3 with TRBJ2-7; 9 nucleotides align to TRBD1. This CDR3 has 15 residues. Germline CDR1 and CDR2: ENHRY and SYGVKD. J gave up 7 bases and V 5 bases, and 12 bases lay outside the gene matches. CDR3 sequence reads: CAISPSGQGFFEQYF. CDR3 nucleotides: TGTGCCATCAGTCCCTCCGGACAGGGGTTTTTTGAGCAGTACTTC.

The chain joins TRBV15 to TRBJ2-3; D ambiguous. V was clipped by 1 base and J by 0 bases, with 8 bases between them. The CDR3 has 15 residues. Germline V CDR1 and CDR2: LNHNV, YYDKDF (reference sequence). As DNA, the CDR3 is TGTGCCACCAGCAGAGGAGGACGTAGCACAGATACGCAGTATTTT. Amino acid sequence: CATSRGGRSTDTQYF.

V gene TRBV7-2 combines with J gene TRBJ2-1; D unresolved. Germline V gene lookup returns CDR1 SGHTA and CDR2 FQGNSA. The V gene lost 5 bases and the J gene lost 0 bases, with 11 bases spanning the gap. The CDR3 has 15 amino acids. The CDR3 reads CASSARVLSYNEQFF. In DNA, the CDR3 is TGTGCCAGCAGCGCCCGGGTCCTCTCCTACAATGAGCAGTTCTTC.

This chain uses TRBV3-1 (or the pseudogene TRBV3-2) with TRBJ1-6; possibly TRBD1 for D (5 bases). Germline values: CDR1 LGHDT, CDR2 YNNKEL (reference sequence). The CDR3 is 18 amino acids. V lost 1 base, J lost 7 bases, and 20 bases lay in between. The CDR3 spells CASSQVGGITLGNSPLHF. Written as DNA, the CDR3 is TGTGCCAGCAGCCAAGTTGGGGGAATCACGTTGGGGAATTCACCCCTCCACTTT.

The chain recombines TRBV2 with TRBJ2-1, with 8 bases identical to TRBD2. V shed 2 bases, J shed 6 bases, and the junction held 9 bases outside the gene matches. This CDR3 spans 16 amino acids. The germline V gene encodes CDR1 SNHLY and CDR2 FYNNEI. The CDR3 protein is CASSERSGGPRNEQFF. The CDR3 coding sequence is TGTGCCAGCAGTGAACGGTCGGGGGGGCCTCGCAATGAGCAGTTCTTC.

The V gene is TRBV2, the J gene TRBJ2-2; TRBD1 or TRBD2 may be the D gene (5 bases each). V was cut by 8 bases and J by 5 bases, with 21 bases left in between. This CDR3 is built from 16 residues. CDR1 SNHLY and CDR2 FYNNEI come from the germline V gene. In DNA, the CDR3 is TGTGCCAGCGTGCCCGAGGGCAGGGTGGCGACCGGGGAGCTGTTTTTT. Its protein is CASVPEGRVATGELFF.

The chain uses TRBV10-3 and TRBJ1-2; D may be TRBD1 (5 bases). V was clipped by 4 bases and J by 6 bases, with 15 bases between them. Germline CDR1 reads ENHRY; CDR2 reads SYGVKD. The CDR3 consists of 14 residues. As DNA, the CDR3 is TGTGCCATCAGTGCGGGTCAGGGTATTGATGGCTACACCTTC. Translating it yields CAISAGQGIDGYTF.

V is TRBV11-2 and J is TRBJ1-2; 7 bases are shared with TRBD1. Germline trimming cut 3 bases from V and 7 bases from J; bases unmatched to any gene: 14. This CDR3 has 16 amino acids. Germline values: CDR1 SGHAT, CDR2 FQNNGV. The CDR3 DNA reads TGTGCCAGCAGCTTCATTAAGGGTGGGAGGGGGCTTGGCTACACCTTC. It codes for CASSFIKGGRGLGYTF.

This chain links TRBV7-9 with TRBJ2-1; 8 nucleotides line up with TRBD2. The CDR3 totals 13 residues. Germline V gene lookup returns CDR1 SEHNR and CDR2 FQNEAQ (reference sequence). Unmatched junction bases numbered 4, after V lost 5 bases and J lost 7 bases. This chain's CDR3 is CASSRLAPNEQFF. The CDR3 nucleotides are TGTGCCAGCAGCCGACTAGCGCCAAATGAGCAGTTCTTC.

This clone was detected only once. This chain connects TRBV5-6 to TRBJ1-4, with 8 bases that match TRBD1. V shed 4 bases and J 4 bases; nucleotides not matched to a gene: 9. Germline V CDR1 and CDR2: SGHDT, YYEEEE. The CDR3 extends over 16 amino acids. CDR3 amino acids: CASSPGQGRYNEKLFF. CDR3 DNA: TGTGCCAGCAGCCCCGGACAGGGCCGTTATAATGAAAAACTGTTTTTT.

This clone was recorded only once. The rearrangement joins TRBV19 to TRBJ2-2; possible D gene TRBD1, 5 bases. Germline lookup yields CDR1 LNHDA and CDR2 SQIVND (reference sequence). V was pared by 4 bases and J by 6 bases, with 6 bases between. The CDR3 covers 12 residues. CDR3 amino acids: CASSKGPGELFF. CDR3 bases: TGTGCCAGTAGTAAGGGGCCCGGGGAGCTGTTTTTT.

The chain uses TRBV27 and TRBJ2-7, with 8 bases fitting TRBD2. The length of the CDR3 is 17 residues. CDR1 is MNHEY and CDR2 is SMNVEV in the germline V gene (reference sequence). V dropped 1 base and J dropped 7; count of bases not matched to a gene: 15. The CDR3 DNA follows: TGTGCCAGCAGTTTATACTCCCACCAGGTAGCGGGGAATGAGCAGTACTTC. This encodes CASSLYSHQVAGNEQYF.

This clone has just a few counts. The chain uses TRBV12-3 or TRBV12-4 and TRBJ1-2; 7 bases agree with TRBD1. The V and J ends lost 5 bases and 6 bases, in that order; junction bases with no gene match: 3. This CDR3 is 12 amino acids long. DNA for the CDR3: TGTGCCAGCAGTCCGGGACAGCATGGCTACACCTTC. Its translation: CASSPGQHGYTF.

This clone was seen once. The chain recombines TRBV19 with TRBJ2-7, with D perhaps given as TRBD1 or TRBD2 (5 bases each). The V end lost 6 bases, the J end lost 4 bases, and 16 bases lay between the germline ends. The CDR3 has 14 amino acids. The germline CDR1 and CDR2 sequences are LNHDA and SQIVND (reference sequence). The CDR3 here is CASRPGRGLYEQYF. As DNA, the CDR3 is TGTGCCAGTAGACCCGGACGGGGCCTATACGAGCAGTACTTC.

Worth noting for this clone: Other DNA sequences in the same sample also yield this CDR3. V and J are TRBV19 and TRBJ2-7, with D maybe TRBD2 (6 bases). CDR1 is LNHDA, CDR2 SQIVND, per germline (reference sequence). V shed 5 bases and J shed 1 base, with 12 bases lying between them. The CDR3 totals 14 residues. This chain's CDR3 is CASSLRDSSYEQYF. The CDR3 nucleotides are TGTGCCAGTAGTCTCCGGGACTCTTCCTACGAGCAGTACTTC.

This clone was found once. The V call is TRBV28, the J call TRBJ1-1, with D perhaps matching TRBD1 (5 bases). The germline V gene has CDR1 MDHEN and CDR2 SYDVKM. The CDR3 has 16 residues. V dropped 4 bases and J dropped 3 bases, with 18 bases sitting between them. CDR3 nucleotides: TGTGCCAGCAGTTCTCCGGGACCGAGGATCGACACTGAAGCTTTCTTT. Protein product: CASSSPGPRIDTEAFF.

V usage is TRBV7-8 and J usage is TRBJ1-2; D gene unclear. Trimming pared 3 bases from V and 4 bases from J, leaving 18 bases between. CDR1 is SGHVS, CDR2 FQNEAQ, per germline. There are 16 residues in the CDR3. CDR3 in DNA: TGTGCCAGCAGCTTGGGGAGACGGCGGGGTATCTATGGCTACACCTTC. Translated, it gives CASSLGRRRGIYGYTF.

This clone was recorded only once. The gene calls are TRBV30 and TRBJ2-7, with TRBD2 identical over 15 bases. Germline V gene lookup returns CDR1 GTSNPN and CDR2 SVGIG (reference sequence). This CDR3 has 13 amino acids. V lost 8 bases, J lost 3 bases, and 2 bases stayed unmatched. The CDR3 reads CAKGLAGGYEQYF. The DNA for the CDR3 is TGTGCCAAGGGACTAGCGGGGGGCTACGAGCAGTACTTC.